The clone carrying this T cell receptor beta chain was picked up one time. The antigen is unknown. The sample belongs to a study of shared clonotypes between healthy human individuals. The overall study: Each donor's CD8 memory used one plate, CD8 naive two, each CD4 subset three.

The germline gives CDR1 SGHRS, CDR2 YFSETQ. The CDR3 consists of 14 residues. V was cut by 2 bases and J by 7 bases, with 13 bases left in between. Findings and limits, study-wide: Among donors, sharing of clonotypes was expected to be affected by sequencing depth. Of the naive CD4 clonotypes, about 5% were shared across a few donors.

Naive CD45RA+ and memory CD45RA-negative subsets were split from CD4+ cells. Using immunoSEQ multiplex PCR, the repertoire was profiled, and TCRdb retains in-frame clones only, with some absent. This sample has roughly 1,600,000 clones, with 98% found just once. This TCR came from a young man in good health. What was sequenced was naive CD4+ T cells sorted from blood. As for subset: CD45RA+ positively selected. The rearrangement joins TRBV5-1 to TRBJ2-1, with a weak D call TRBD1 (5 bases). As DNA, the CDR3 is TGCGCCAGCAGCTTTTCAGGGTTTAGAAATGAGCAGTTCTTC. It codes for CASSFSGFRNEQFF.